This entry lists 14 T cell receptor beta chains sequenced from one sample in a study of beta chain features in type 1 diabetes. cDNA synthesis used the whole RNA isolate, giving expressed TCRB sequences. Assay: immunoSEQ multiplex PCR; the TCRdb copy retains only in-frame clones and omits some. The sample consists of 860,000 or so clones, about a sixth of them appearing once. The sample consisted of naive CD4+ T cells from blood. These receptors were collected from a woman under 30 in good health.

This rearrangement joins TRBV27 to TRBJ1-6; D is possibly TRBD1 (6 bases). In germline, CDR1 is MNHEY, CDR2 SMNVEV (reference sequence). The CDR3 covers 19 residues. Between the trimmed V and J ends, which lost 6 bases and 14 bases, there was a span of 35 bases. This CDR3 reads CASSRGFGRMGTVIGSLHF. The CDR3 nucleotides are TGTGCCAGCAGCAGGGGCTTCGGTCGTATGGGGACCGTCATTGGCTCCCTCCACTTT.

The chain links TRBV28 to TRBJ1-5; weak D call: TRBD1 (6 bases). Trimming removed 6 bases from V and 0 bases from J, with 12 bases in between. Per the germline V gene, CDR1 is MDHEN and CDR2 is SYDVKM. CDR3 length: 15 amino acids. The CDR3 loop is CASSPGQYSNQPQHF. CDR3 in DNA: TGTGCCAGCAGCCCGGGACAATATAGCAATCAGCCCCAGCATTTT. Full variable domain (rest looked up from reference TRBV28 and TRBJ1-5): DVKVTQSSRYLVKRTGEKVFLECVQDMDHENMFWYRQDPGLGLRLIYFSYDVKMKEKGDIPEGYSVSREKKERFSLILESASTNQTSMYLCASSPGQYSNQPQHFGDGTRLSIL.

This clone has a handful of counts. The genes are TRBV18 and TRBJ1-1; perhaps TRBD1 as D (5 bases). CDR1 and CDR2 from the germline V gene are KGHSH and LQKENI. The CDR3 length is 14 residues. The V gene lost 1 base and the J gene lost 5 bases, with 11 bases spanning the gap. The CDR3 DNA follows: TGTGCCAGCTCACCACAGTTAGGGGTAACTGAAGCTTTCTTT. Translation gives CASSPQLGVTEAFF. The full variable domain, completed using reference TRBV18 and TRBJ1-1, is NAGVMQNPRHLVRRRGQEARLRCSPMKGHSHVYWYRQLPEEGLKFMVYLQKENIIDESGMPKERFSAEFPKEGPSILRIQQVVRGDSAAYFCASSPQLGVTEAFFGQGTRLTVV.

This rearrangement joins TRBV11-2 to TRBJ2-2; either TRBD1 or TRBD2 may supply D (5 bases each). The CDR3 totals 18 residues. Trimming cost V 5 bases and J 0 bases, with 19 bases left between them. CDR1 and CDR2 (germline): SGHAT, FQNNGV. The CDR3 bases are TGTGCCAGCAGCGCACGCGGGCGACAGAGGGCGAACACCGGGGAGCTGTTTTTT. Translating it yields CASSARGRQRANTGELFF.

The chain uses TRBV6-6 and TRBJ2-5; D unresolved. This CDR3 is 15 amino acids long. V shed 4 bases and J shed 3 bases, with 15 bases lying between them. Looked up from germline, CDR1 is MNHNY and CDR2 is SVGAGI (reference sequence). The chain's CDR3 is CASSSDAASEETQYF. In nucleotides, the CDR3 is TGTGCCAGCAGTTCGGATGCGGCGAGCGAAGAGACCCAGTACTTC.

The V and J genes are TRBV7-2 and TRBJ2-5; D possibly uses TRBD1 or TRBD2 (5 bases each). The DNA end is more similar to TRBJ2-7, so the J call may be wrong. The CDR3 has 16 residues. Germline CDR1 is SGHTA and CDR2 is FQGNSA. CDR3 sequence (DNA): TGTGCCAGCAGCTTCCCGACTGTCGGGGACCCCTACGAGCAGTACTTC. This gives the protein CASSFPTVGDPYEQYF.

The V gene is TRBV6-5, the J gene TRBJ2-1; 9 nucleotides line up with TRBD2. The junction had 5 bases not matched to a gene; V was cut back by 4 bases and J by 4 bases. CDR1 is MNHEY and CDR2 is SVGAGI in the germline V gene. The CDR3 loop spans 15 amino acids. CDR3 coding DNA: TGTGCCAGCAGTTCTCTGACTAGCGGTTACAATGAGCAGTTCTTC. Its protein product is CASSSLTSGYNEQFF.

This clone was detected a few times. The chain has TRBV29-1 and TRBJ1-2, with 8 bases identical to TRBD1. The CDR3 consists of 13 residues. CDR1 is SQVTM, CDR2 ANQGSEA, per germline. Unmatched junction bases numbered 6, after V lost 4 bases and J lost 5 bases. CDR3 coding DNA: TGCAGCGTTGGGATGGGACAGGCGTATGGCTACACCTTC. It is translated as CSVGMGQAYGYTF.

The rearrangement uses TRBV18 and TRBJ2-1; D not resolved. Germline V gives CDR1 KGHSH, CDR2 LQKENI. Deletions cut 6 bases from V and 0 bases from J, with 12 bases between. The CDR3 has 15 residues. The CDR3 here is CASSVQMSSYNEQFF. CDR3 DNA: TGTGCCAGCTCCGTTCAGATGAGCTCCTACAATGAGCAGTTCTTC.

The rearrangement uses TRBV7-9 and TRBJ1-5; no clear D. V was cut by 1 base and J by 5 bases, with 3 bases left in between. CDR3 size: 12 residues. Germline CDR1 is SEHNR and CDR2 is FQNEAQ (reference sequence). The CDR3 DNA reads TGTGCCAGCAGCTTAGAAGATCAGCCCCAGCATTTT. Protein: CASSLEDQPQHF.

The V call is TRBV7-2, the J call TRBJ2-7; 11 bases are a match to TRBD2. This CDR3 spans 14 amino acids. Per the germline V gene, CDR1 is SGHTA and CDR2 is FQGNSA. J gave up 3 bases and V 6 bases, and 4 bases lay outside the gene matches. CDR3 nucleotides: TGTGCCAGCAGGCTAGCGGGAGGAGTCTACGAGCAGTACTTC. Protein product: CASRLAGGVYEQYF.

Concerning this clone: Additional DNA sequences in this sample encode the identical CDR3. The chain uses TRBV28 and TRBJ1-1, with TRBD1 identical over 7 bases. Germline CDR1 reads MDHEN; CDR2 reads SYDVKM. V gave up 6 bases and J gave up 1 base; unmatched junction bases: 5. The CDR3 has 14 residues. Here the CDR3 DNA reads TGTGCCAGCAGCCCCGGGACAGCGAACACTGAAGCTTTCTTT. Translating it yields CASSPGTANTEAFF. Looking up the rest from reference TRBV28 and TRBJ1-1 gives the full variable domain: DVKVTQSSRYLVKRTGEKVFLECVQDMDHENMFWYRQDPGLGLRLIYFSYDVKMKEKGDIPEGYSVSREKKERFSLILESASTNQTSMYLCASSPGTANTEAFFGQGTRLTVV.

This clone showed up just a few times. This chain connects TRBV5-5 to TRBJ2-6, with D unresolved. Deletions cut 2 bases from V and 0 bases from J, with 12 bases between. CDR3 length: 17 residues. CDR1 is SGHKS and CDR2 is YYEKEE in the germline V gene (reference sequence). The CDR3 DNA follows: TGTGCCAGCAGCTTCTTGGCAGGTCCCTCTGGGGCCAACGTCCTGACTTTC. Amino acid sequence: CASSFLAGPSGANVLTF.

The chain uses TRBV15 and TRBJ1-5; a possible D gene is TRBD1 (5 bases). Trimming pared 0 bases from V and 6 bases from J, leaving 15 bases between. In germline, CDR1 is LNHNV, CDR2 YYDKDF (reference sequence). The CDR3 length is 16 residues. The CDR3 sequence is CATSRDQGPGGQPQHF. In DNA, the CDR3 is TGTGCCACCAGCAGAGATCAGGGCCCTGGGGGTCAGCCCCAGCATTTT.